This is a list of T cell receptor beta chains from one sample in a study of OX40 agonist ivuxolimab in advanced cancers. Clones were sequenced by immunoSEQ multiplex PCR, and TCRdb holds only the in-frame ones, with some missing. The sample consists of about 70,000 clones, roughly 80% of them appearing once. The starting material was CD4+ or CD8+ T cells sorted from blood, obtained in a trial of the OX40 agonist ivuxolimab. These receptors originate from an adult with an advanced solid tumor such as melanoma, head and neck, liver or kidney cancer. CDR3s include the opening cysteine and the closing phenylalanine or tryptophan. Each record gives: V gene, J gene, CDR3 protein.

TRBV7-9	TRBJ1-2	CASSLETGGYTF
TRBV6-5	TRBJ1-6	CASSYSSGTGNSPLHF
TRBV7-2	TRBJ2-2	CASSSSGLAGGNTGELFF
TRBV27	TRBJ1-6	CASSGTVYSPLHF
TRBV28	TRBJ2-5	CASSSPGGLETQYF
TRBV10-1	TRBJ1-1	CASRGWAFF
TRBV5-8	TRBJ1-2	CASSWPQGDGYTF
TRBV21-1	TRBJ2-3	CASSKRHRGTDTQYF
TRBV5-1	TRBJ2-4	CASSLGQGSSAKNIQYF
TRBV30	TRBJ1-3	CAWSEGGIGNTIYF
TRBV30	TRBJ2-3	CAWSNKPGTQYF
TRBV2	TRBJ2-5	CASSELGIQETQYF
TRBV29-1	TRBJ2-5	CSVEGLGTAKAQYF
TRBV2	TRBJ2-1	CASKDRGRHNEQFF
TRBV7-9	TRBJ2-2	CASSWIGELFF
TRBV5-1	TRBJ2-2	CASSNPTGTGVPGELFF
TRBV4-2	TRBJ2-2	CASSQPERTGELFF
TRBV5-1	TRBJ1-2	CASSLVGKPTNYGYTF
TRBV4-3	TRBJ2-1	CASSLGTSGSLGYNEQFF
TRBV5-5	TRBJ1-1	CASALRSSNTEAFF
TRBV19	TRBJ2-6	CASSRTGGSGANVLTF
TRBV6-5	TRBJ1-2	CASTPGLGGRGYTF
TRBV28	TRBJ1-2	CASSPDAQGAGGYTF
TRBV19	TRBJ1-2	CASSRTGQGQTYGYTF
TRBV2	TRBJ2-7	CASSDEDSRPYEQYF
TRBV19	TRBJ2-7	CASSSRGATLNDEQYF
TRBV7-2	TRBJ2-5	CASSLVVQETQYF
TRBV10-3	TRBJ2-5	CAIIGAGGLETQYF
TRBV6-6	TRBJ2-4	CASSGGWEAKNIQYF
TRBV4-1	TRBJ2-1	CASSHPWGTSGRSYNEQFF
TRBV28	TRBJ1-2	CASSLQGGNYGYTF
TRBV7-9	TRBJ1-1	CASSWGGNTEAFF
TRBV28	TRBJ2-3	CASSFPSSTELSTSSTDTQYF
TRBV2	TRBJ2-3	CASRSRRGEADTQYF
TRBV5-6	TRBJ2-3	CASSALSRGGGTDTQYF
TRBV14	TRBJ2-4	CASSQDEWRGGVKNIQYF
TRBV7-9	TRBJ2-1	CASSDPSDNEQFF
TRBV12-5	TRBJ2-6	CASSGRDGANVLTF
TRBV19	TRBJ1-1	CASSKTGGLMNTEAFF
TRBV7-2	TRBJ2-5	CASSLLGETQYF
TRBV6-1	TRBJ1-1	CASGENTEAFF
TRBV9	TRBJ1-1	CASSTLDRKGGTEAFF
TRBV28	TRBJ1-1	CASSLWVRNTEAFF
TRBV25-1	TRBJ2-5	CASSEYAKGGQETQYF
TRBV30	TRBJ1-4	CAWSVRRANEKLFF
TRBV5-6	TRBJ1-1	CASNTLQGVPEAFF
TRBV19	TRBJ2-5	CASSIGARVGQETQYF
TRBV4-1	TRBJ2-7	CASSQLLGGAQYF
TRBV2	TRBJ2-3	CASSGPGLAGAITDTQYF
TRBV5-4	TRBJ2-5	CASSLERLLGQETQYF
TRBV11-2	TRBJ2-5	CASSLGETQYF
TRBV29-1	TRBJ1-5	CSVVPNGDPREPQHF
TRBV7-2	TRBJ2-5	CASSLPGAETQYF
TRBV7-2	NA	CASSPGDMWSSYEQYF
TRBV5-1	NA	CASSLVPSDASSYEQYF
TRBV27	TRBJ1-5	CASRQGNQPQHF
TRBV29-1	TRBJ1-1	CSVIPGTANTEAFF